This T cell receptor beta chain was recorded in a study of T cell responses to AZD1222 COVID-19 vaccine. Study in general: Samples with a second dose at about 4 or about 12 weeks were pooled together. Study conclusions and caveats: Sampling captured repertoires only after the peak T cell response. Seropositive status at baseline applied to only a handful of AZD1222 recipients.

For this clone: Its specificity is unknown.

Generated by immunoSEQ multiplex PCR, the TCRdb table keeps only in-frame clones and is missing some. The sample records some 140,000 clones, approximately 84% being singletons. This TCR was sampled from an adult in good health. The material was peripheral blood, obtained on day 0 of AZD1222 vaccination.

DNA for the CDR3: TGTGCCACCAGCAGAACAGTTGCACGCAGGGGCCGTAGCTCCTACGAGCAGTACTTC. Protein sequence: CATSRTVARRGRSSYEQYF. The chain carries TRBV15 and TRBJ2-7; possibly TRBD1 for D (6 bases). CDR3 length: 19 residues. CDR1 and CDR2 (germline): LNHNV, YYDKDF (reference sequence). V was clipped by 2 bases and J by 0 bases, with 23 bases between them.